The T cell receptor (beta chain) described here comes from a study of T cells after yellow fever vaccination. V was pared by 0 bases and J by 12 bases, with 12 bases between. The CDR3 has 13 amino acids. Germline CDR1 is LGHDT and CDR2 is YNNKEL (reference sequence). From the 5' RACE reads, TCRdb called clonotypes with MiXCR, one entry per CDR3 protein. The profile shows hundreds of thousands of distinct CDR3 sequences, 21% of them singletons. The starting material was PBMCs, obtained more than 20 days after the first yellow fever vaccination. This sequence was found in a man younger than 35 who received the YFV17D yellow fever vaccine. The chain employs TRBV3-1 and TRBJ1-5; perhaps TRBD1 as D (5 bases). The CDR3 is CASSQDRDSIQHF. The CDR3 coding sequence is TGTGCCAGCAGCCAAGATAGGGACTCCATCCAGCATTTT.